The clone carrying this T cell receptor (beta chain) was picked up a small number of times. This entry belongs to a study of T cells in localized non-small cell lung cancer. Sequenced by immunoSEQ multiplex PCR; TCRdb stores in-frame clones only, minus some. The table records approximately 140,000 clones, approximately 88% of them present only once. With 1 base clipped from V and 1 base from J, the junction kept 5 bases outside the gene matches. The CDR3 runs 16 residues. The V gene's germline CDR1 is SGDLS and CDR2 YYNGEE. The V call is TRBV9, the J call TRBJ1-3, with 7 bases fitting TRBD1. The input for sequencing was peripheral blood, taken before any cancer treatment. The clonotype comes from a female donor at least 60 years old with stage I lung adenocarcinoma. As DNA, the CDR3 is TGTGCCAGCAGCGTACTAACAGGGGATTCTGGAAACACCATATATTTT. Its protein product is CASSVLTGDSGNTIYF.